Shown below are 28 T cell receptor beta chains from a single sample sequenced in a study of blood T cells in healthy people across ages. For the second PCR, which ran for roughly 6 to 12 cycles, a sample-barcoded 5' primer and a J-beta primer mix were used. From the 5' RACE reads, TCRdb called clonotypes with MiXCR, one entry per CDR3 protein. The sample consists of 1.8 million or so distinct CDR3 sequences, about 39% of them appearing once. Sequencing used blood. All receptors come from a human donor in good health.

V gene TRBV6-5 combines with J gene TRBJ2-3; TRBD1 is a possible D gene (5 bases). Per the germline V gene, CDR1 is MNHEY and CDR2 is SVGAGI. The CDR3 is 16 amino acids. Trimming removed 2 bases at V and 2 bases at J, with 14 bases between. The CDR3 reads CASSYGGREHTDTQYF. The CDR3, as DNA: TGTGCCAGCAGTTACGGCGGCAGGGAACACACAGATACGCAGTATTTT.

This chain links TRBV6-1 with TRBJ2-4; unclear D gene. The V gene's germline CDR1 is MNHNS and CDR2 SASEGT. The CDR3 has 11 residues. V lost 3 bases to trimming and J lost 14 bases, with 11 bases between them. The CDR3 nucleotides are TGTGCCAGCAGTGAGGCTGTGCAGGAGTACTTC. This sequence encodes CASSEAVQEYF.

The chain employs TRBV20-1 and TRBJ2-3, with 9 positions matching TRBD1. Germline loops: CDR1 DFQATT, CDR2 SNEGSKA (reference sequence). This CDR3 has 15 amino acids. V was clipped by 0 bases and J by 4 bases; unmatched bases: 5. CDR3 region: CSARDRTGAPDTQYF. The CDR3 DNA reads TGCAGTGCTAGAGATCGGACAGGGGCCCCAGATACGCAGTATTTT.

V and J are TRBV20-1 and TRBJ2-5; weak D call: TRBD2 (5 bases). Germline V CDR1 and CDR2: DFQATT, SNEGSKA (reference sequence). The CDR3 is 12 residues long. The V end lost 6 bases, the J end lost 4 bases, and 12 bases lay between the germline ends. CDR3 bases: TGCAGTGCAAGCGGCCGTGGAGAGACCCAGTACTTC. Translated, it gives CSASGRGETQYF.

This chain joins TRBV18 and TRBJ2-1, with D uncertain. The CDR3 covers 14 residues. The V gene's germline CDR1 is KGHSH and CDR2 LQKENI. The V end was cut by 1 base, the J end by 9 bases, with 13 bases between. The CDR3 DNA follows: TGTGCCAGCTCACCACGGGTTGAACGTCTTGAGCAGTTCTTC. It specifies CASSPRVERLEQFF.

The genes are TRBV6-5 and TRBJ1-5, with 7 nucleotides matching TRBD1. CDR1 is MNHEY and CDR2 is SVGAGI in the germline V gene. Trimming removed 5 bases from V and 1 base from J; junction bases left unmatched: 5. The CDR3 is 15 residues long. The CDR3 reads CASSTQGESNQPQHF. In DNA, the CDR3 is TGTGCCAGCAGTACCCAGGGGGAGAGCAATCAGCCCCAGCATTTT.

The rearrangement uses TRBV10-3 and TRBJ2-3; 14 bases map to TRBD2. Germline assignment: CDR1 ENHRY and CDR2 SYGVKD. The CDR3 contains 19 residues. Trimming removed 3 bases from V and 2 bases from J; junction bases left unmatched: 10. CDR3 amino acids: CAISDPGLAGGVDTDTQYF. CDR3 DNA: TGTGCCATCAGTGACCCCGGACTAGCGGGAGGAGTGGACACAGATACGCAGTATTTT.

To note about this clonotype: This sequence may be a read error, since a much larger clone differs from it by one base. The chain recombines TRBV29-1 with TRBJ2-1; TRBD2 aligns across 7 bases. CDR1 is SQVTM, CDR2 ANQGSEA, per germline. This CDR3 comprises 12 residues. DNA of the CDR3: TGCGGCGTTGAAGCCCGGGGGGAGGAGCAGTTCTTC. Translated: CGVEARGEEQFF.

The chain has TRBV27 and TRBJ1-4; 9 bases fit TRBD1. The CDR3 runs to 17 residues. Germline lookup yields CDR1 MNHEY and CDR2 SMNVEV (reference sequence). V was pared by 6 bases and J by 1 base, with 9 bases of the junction left unmatched. The CDR3 protein is CASRRDRGGLTNEKLFF. CDR3 DNA: TGTGCCAGCAGACGCGACAGGGGGGGTTTAACTAATGAAAAACTGTTTTTT. Drawing the rest from reference TRBV27 and TRBJ1-4, the complete variable domain is EAQVTQNPRYLITVTGKKLTVTCSQNMNHEYMSWYRQDPGLGLRQIYYSMNVEVTDKGDVPEGYKVSRKEKRNFPLILESPSPNQTSLYFCASRRDRGGLTNEKLFFGSGTQLSVL.

The chain joins TRBV20-1 to TRBJ2-1; D call uncertain. Trimming shortened V by 1 base and J by 9 bases, and 10 bases separated the two germline ends. Germline lookup yields CDR1 DFQATT and CDR2 SNEGSKA (reference sequence). There are 12 residues in the CDR3. CDR3 in amino acids: CSARVVAGEQFF. CDR3 DNA: TGCAGTGCTAGAGTAGTTGCCGGTGAGCAGTTCTTC.

On this clonotype: The CDR3 ends on some other residue instead of the conserved phenylalanine or tryptophan, so this is likely a read error. This chain uses TRBV6-6 with TRBJ2-1; 9 bases fit TRBD1. Trimming cost V 2 bases and J 4 bases; bases outside gene matches: 3. This CDR3 is 15 amino acids long. CDR1 and CDR2 (germline): MNHNY, SVGAGI (reference sequence). CDR3 bases: TGTGCCAGCAGTTACGGGACAGGGTTATACAATGAGCAGTTCGTC. It yields the protein CASSYGTGLYNEQFV.

The chain combines TRBV5-1 with TRBJ1-2, with 8 bases aligning to TRBD1. J lost 7 bases, V lost 3 bases, and 8 bases had no gene match. This CDR3 has 14 amino acids. Germline CDR1 reads SGHRS; CDR2 reads YFSETQ. As DNA, the CDR3 is TGCGCCAGCAGCTCAAGGACAGGGAAGGGTGGCTACACCTTC. This sequence encodes CASSSRTGKGGYTF.

Worth noting for this clonotype: A junction end diverges from the germline sequence, so it may reflect a read error. The gene calls are TRBV29-1 and TRBJ2-4; D is undetermined. The better agreement between TRBJ2-7 and the DNA end casts doubt on the J call. The CDR3 runs 11 residues. CDR1 is SQVTM, CDR2 ANQGSEA, per germline. CDR3 region: CGVGPFYEQYF. The CDR3, as DNA: TGCGGCGTCGGACCTTTCTACGAGCAGTACTTC.

V is TRBV6-1 and J is TRBJ1-2, with TRBD1 identical over 8 bases. The V gene end was trimmed by 6 bases and the J gene end by 5 bases; junction bases not matched to a gene: 11. Germline values: CDR1 MNHNS, CDR2 SASEGT. This CDR3 has 15 residues. CDR3 sequence (DNA): TGTGCCAGCAGGGACCCGACAGGGGATGGATATGGCTACACCTTC. Translating gives CASRDPTGDGYGYTF.

This clonotype was detected a few times. The chain is built from TRBV2 and TRBJ1-2; no firm D call. V lost 3 bases, J lost 3 bases, and 11 bases lay in between. CDR1 SNHLY and CDR2 FYNNEI come from the germline V gene. The CDR3 totals 14 residues. CDR3: CASSDGYNDYGYTF. The DNA for the CDR3 is TGTGCCAGCAGTGATGGGTACAACGACTATGGCTACACCTTC.

The CDR3 region is CASSFSPNLQSKNIQYF. The CDR3 DNA reads as TGTGCCAGCAGTTTTTCCCCGAATCTGCAGTCTAAAAACATTCAGTACTTC. This chain joins TRBV12-3 or TRBV12-4 and TRBJ2-4; D not certain. V was clipped by 3 bases and J by 4 bases, with 19 bases between them. The CDR3 totals 17 residues.

The CDR3 DNA reads TGTGCCAGCAGCCGACCGGGACTAGCTACAGATACGCAGTATTTT. It codes for CASSRPGLATDTQYF. The chain links TRBV7-9 to TRBJ2-3; 9 nucleotides agree with TRBD2. This CDR3 spans 15 amino acids. From germline, CDR1 is SEHNR and CDR2 FQNEAQ (reference sequence). Trimming cost V 5 bases and J 3 bases; bases outside gene matches: 6.

The CDR3 bases are TGCGCCAGCAGCTTGCAAAACGACAGGCGCATCCAAGAGACCCAGTACTTC. Its protein is CASSLQNDRRIQETQYF. The J gene is TRBJ2-5, the V gene TRBV5-1; TRBD1 might be the D (6 bases). V lost 1 base, J lost 1 base, and 17 bases lay in between. The CDR3 contains 17 residues. CDR1 and CDR2 (germline): SGHRS, YFSETQ.

The rearrangement joins TRBV6-2 or TRBV6-3 to TRBJ2-7; TRBD2 matches 8 bases. The V gene's germline CDR1 is MNHEY and CDR2 SVGEGT. V was pared by 6 bases and J by 0 bases, with 10 bases of the junction left unmatched. This CDR3 region has 16 residues. The CDR3 DNA reads as TGTGCCAGCAGCTCGAGTTTAGCGGGGAGCTCCTACGAGCAGTACTTC. It encodes CASSSSLAGSSYEQYF.

The rearrangement joins TRBV20-1 to TRBJ1-1; no firm D call. V was cut by 2 bases and J by 11 bases, with 18 bases left in between. The CDR3 covers 13 residues. Germline V gene data show CDR1 as DFQATT and CDR2 as SNEGSKA (reference sequence). This CDR3 reads CSARSAIVPWAFF. The CDR3 DNA follows: TGCAGTGCTAGATCGGCGATAGTTCCTTGGGCTTTCTTT.

CDR3 amino acids: CASSLFGYRPGANVLTF. The CDR3 bases are TGTGCCAGCAGTTTATTTGGTTACAGGCCTGGGGCCAACGTCCTGACTTTC. This chain uses TRBV28 with TRBJ2-6; TRBD1 is a possible D gene (5 bases). CDR3 size: 17 residues. The germline V gene encodes CDR1 MDHEN and CDR2 SYDVKM. Trimming left V 1 base short and J 2 bases short, with 12 bases between. Full variable domain (outside the CDR3, taken from reference TRBV28 and TRBJ2-6): DVKVTQSSRYLVKRTGEKVFLECVQDMDHENMFWYRQDPGLGLRLIYFSYDVKMKEKGDIPEGYSVSREKKERFSLILESASTNQTSMYLCASSLFGYRPGANVLTFGAGSRLTVL.

This clonotype was observed many times. The chain is built from TRBV29-1 and TRBJ2-7; D gene unclear. This CDR3 region has 13 residues. Germline values: CDR1 SQVTM, CDR2 ANQGSEA. Trimming left V 5 bases short and J 2 bases short, with 13 bases between. CDR3 protein: CSVWAGTTYEQYF. CDR3 nucleotides: TGCAGCGTTTGGGCAGGCACCACCTACGAGCAGTACTTC.

V usage is TRBV27 and J usage is TRBJ2-1; tentatively, D is TRBD2 (7 bases). The CDR3 runs 14 residues. The V end was cut by 3 bases, the J end by 10 bases, with 16 bases between. Germline CDR1 MNHEY, CDR2 SMNVEV (reference sequence). The CDR3 nucleotides read TGTGCCAGCAGTTTTCAACGGGGGGCCAGGGAGCAGTTCTTC. It is translated as CASSFQRGAREQFF.

This clonotype was recorded a few times. This chain connects TRBV4-1 to TRBJ2-7; D tentatively fits TRBD1 or TRBD2 (5 bases each). V was shortened by 4 bases and J by 1 base, with 14 bases between the two germline ends. The CDR3 has 15 amino acids. Germline V CDR1 and CDR2: MGHRA, YSYEKL. The CDR3 coding sequence is TGCGCCAGCAGCCGGGACCCGACAGCGTCCTACGAGCAGTACTTC. Encoded protein: CASSRDPTASYEQYF.

The V and J genes are TRBV29-1 and TRBJ2-1, with D possibly matching TRBD1 (7 bases). The CDR3 sequence is 13 residues long. CDR1 SQVTM and CDR2 ANQGSEA come from the germline V gene. V dropped 5 bases and J dropped 9 bases, with 17 bases sitting between them. CDR3 region: CSVSRGANGEQFF. For the CDR3, the DNA is TGCAGCGTTTCCAGGGGGGCAAATGGTGAGCAGTTCTTC.

CDR3 coding DNA: TGTGCCAGCATTCGGGGTGCTCGAGAGACCCAGTACTTC. Residues: CASIRGARETQYF. The V and J genes are TRBV12-3 or TRBV12-4 and TRBJ2-7, with a weak D call TRBD2 (5 bases). The J call may be wrong; the DNA end is better matched by TRBJ2-5. This CDR3 is 13 amino acids long.

The chain couples TRBV4-3 to TRBJ2-7; 8 bases line up with TRBD2. V shed 0 bases, J shed 3 bases, and the junction held 4 bases outside the gene matches. The CDR3 spans 15 residues. Germline lookup yields CDR1 LGHNA and CDR2 YSLEER. The CDR3, as DNA: TGCGCCAGCAGCCAAGAAGGACGGGGGGGCTACGAGCAGTACTTC. Residues: CASSQEGRGGYEQYF.

The V call is TRBV7-3, the J call TRBJ2-3; TRBD1 agrees at 7 bases. V lost 6 bases and J lost 8; bases outside the gene matches: 14. Germline CDR1 and CDR2: SGHTA and FQGTGA. The CDR3 consists of 15 residues. Written as DNA, the CDR3 is TGTGCCAGCAGTTCGAAAACAGGGGCTCGAGTTACGCAGTATTTT. This encodes CASSSKTGARVTQYF. Together with reference TRBV7-3 and TRBJ2-3, the CDR3 gives the full variable domain: GAGVSQTPSNKVTEKGKYVELRCDPISGHTALYWYRQSLGQGPEFLIYFQGTGAADDSGLPNDRFFAVRPEGSVSTLKIQRTERGDSAVYLCASSSKTGARVTQYFGPGTRLTVL.